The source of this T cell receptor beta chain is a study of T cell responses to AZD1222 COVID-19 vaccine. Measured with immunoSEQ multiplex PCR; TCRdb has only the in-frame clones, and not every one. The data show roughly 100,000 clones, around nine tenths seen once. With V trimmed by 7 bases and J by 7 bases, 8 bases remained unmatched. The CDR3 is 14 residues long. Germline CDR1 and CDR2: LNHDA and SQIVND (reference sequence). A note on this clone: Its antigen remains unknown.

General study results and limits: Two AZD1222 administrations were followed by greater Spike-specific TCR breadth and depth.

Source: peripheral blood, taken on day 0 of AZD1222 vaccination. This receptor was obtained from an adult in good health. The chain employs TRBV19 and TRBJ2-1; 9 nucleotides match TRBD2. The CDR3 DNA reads TGTGCCAGTAAACAGCGGGAGGAAGGGAATGAGCAGTTCTTC. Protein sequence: CASKQREEGNEQFF.